Listed here is a single T cell receptor (beta chain). This CDR3 has 15 amino acids. V shed 2 bases and J 7 bases; nucleotides not matched to a gene: 7. Germline V gene data show CDR1 as SGHTA and CDR2 as FQGNSA. The assay was immunoSEQ multiplex PCR, and TCRdb's table has in-frame clones only and misses some. Of about 280,000 clones listed, around 90% were seen once; the top ten hold around 5.8%. These data are taken from a study of blood T cell repertoires in COVID-19. The wider study: Nucleic acid was either cDNA or gDNA, and it came from T cells, B-cell-depleted T cells, or PBMCs.

Participants came from 24 US areas, aged roughly 18 to 89 years. Clinical histories supplied by participants themselves formed the basis of cohort assignment. Two consecutive negative NP/OP PCR tests, clearance, or resolved symptoms defined Cohort 3 recovery. The clonotype comes from a woman aged 40 to 55 who had recovered from COVID-19. Sequencing used PBMCs or T cells enriched from blood (not recorded which). V and J are TRBV7-2 and TRBJ2-1; 8 bases agree with TRBD2. The CDR3 region is CASSLSAGVGNEQFF. The CDR3 DNA reads TGTGCCAGCAGCTTATCAGCGGGAGTGGGGAATGAGCAGTTCTTC.